Below, 26 T cell receptor beta chains from the same sample are listed, as sequenced in a study of T cell repertoires in cytomegalovirus infection. For these TCRs, the target antigens are not known. Each CDR3 protein gets one entry after TCRdb re-called the reads with MiXCR. The sample lists some 220,000 distinct CDR3 sequences, less than 50% occurring once. The sample here was CD8+ T cells from cultured PBMCs, taken from culture after CMV antigen stimulation. The receptors were gathered from a human donor in good health (CMV status not recorded). Some clones in this sample may be carry-over from other donors' samples.

This clonotype was counted between two and nine times. The J gene is TRBJ2-5, the V gene TRBV19; no clear D gene. CDR1 is LNHDA and CDR2 is SQIVND in the germline V gene (reference sequence). V was shortened by 4 bases and J by 3 bases, with 12 bases between the two germline ends. There are 14 residues in the CDR3. The chain's CDR3 is CASSTPGPKETQYF. CDR3 sequence (DNA): TGTGCCAGTAGTACTCCAGGACCAAAAGAGACCCAGTACTTC.

This clonotype was detected only a few times. The chain employs TRBV11-1 and TRBJ1-6; D is unresolved. Deletions cut 2 bases from V and 4 bases from J, with 12 bases between. This CDR3 comprises 16 residues. Germline V gene lookup returns CDR1 SGHAT and CDR2 FQDESV (reference sequence). CDR3 in amino acids: CASSLRRGGYNSPLHF. In DNA, the CDR3 is TGTGCCAGCAGCTTACGGCGTGGCGGGTATAATTCACCCCTCCACTTT.

The J gene is TRBJ2-3, the V gene TRBV27; TRBD1 is a possible D gene (5 bases). CDR3 size: 14 residues. Trimming stripped 1 base from V and 6 bases from J, with 11 bases between. The germline CDR1 and CDR2 sequences are MNHEY and SMNVEV (reference sequence). The chain's CDR3 is CASSLYGAWDTQYF. The CDR3 nucleotides read TGTGCCAGCAGTTTATATGGGGCCTGGGATACGCAGTATTTT.

The V call is TRBV28, the J call TRBJ2-7; 8 bases map to TRBD2. J lost 6 bases, V lost 5 bases, and 12 bases had no gene match. From germline, CDR1 is MDHEN and CDR2 SYDVKM. The CDR3 has 15 residues. The CDR3 reads CASSPREGIWGEQYF. The CDR3 DNA follows: TGTGCCAGCAGTCCCCGGGAGGGTATATGGGGCGAGCAGTACTTC.

The chain carries TRBV20-1 and TRBJ2-1, with 7 bases identical to TRBD1. Per germline, CDR1 DFQATT and CDR2 SNEGSKA (reference sequence). Germline trimming cut 0 bases from V and 7 bases from J; bases unmatched to any gene: 12. The CDR3 consists of 16 residues. CDR3 sequence (DNA): TGCAGTGCTAGAGATCTGGGACAGTTGAATGTGAATGAGCAGTTCTTC. It specifies CSARDLGQLNVNEQFF.

The chain links TRBV27 to TRBJ1-4; D might be TRBD1 (5 bases). The CDR3 sequence is 14 residues long. Germline lookup yields CDR1 MNHEY and CDR2 SMNVEV (reference sequence). The V end was cut by 8 bases, the J end by 0 bases, with 10 bases between. CDR3 region: CASGDFSTNEKLFF. CDR3 bases: TGTGCCAGCGGGGACTTCTCAACTAATGAAAAACTGTTTTTT.

This clonotype was seen a few times. V gene TRBV3-1 combines with J gene TRBJ1-2; D perhaps matches TRBD1 (5 bases). CDR1 and CDR2 (germline): LGHDT, YNNKEL (reference sequence). The CDR3 is 12 residues long. Between the trimmed V and J ends, which lost 3 bases and 8 bases, there was a span of 10 bases. DNA of the CDR3: TGTGCCAGCAGCCACGGGACTGGGGGCTACACCTTC. This gives the protein CASSHGTGGYTF.

This sequence joins TRBV9 and TRBJ2-2; 11 bases fit TRBD2. After removal of 3 bases from V and 6 bases from J, the junction contained 4 bases not matched to a gene. The CDR3 runs 15 residues. Germline V CDR1 and CDR2: SGDLS, YYNGEE. The DNA of the CDR3 is TGTGCCAGCAGCGCGGAACTAGCGGGGGCCGGGGAGCTGTTTTTT. This encodes CASSAELAGAGELFF.

This chain connects TRBV15 to TRBJ1-1; D uncertain. Germline CDR1 LNHNV, CDR2 YYDKDF (reference sequence). The CDR3 runs 15 residues. Trimming took 0 bases from V and 1 from J, leaving 9 bases between them. CDR3 residues: CATSRDRASNTEAFF. The DNA of the CDR3 is TGTGCCACCAGCAGAGATAGGGCCTCGAACACTGAAGCTTTCTTT.

The CDR3 here is CASSYSASGDEKLFF. The CDR3 DNA reads TGTGCCAGCAGTTACTCGGCCTCGGGGGATGAAAAACTGTTTTTT. The chain employs TRBV6-5 and TRBJ1-4; tentatively, D is TRBD1 (5 bases). This CDR3 comprises 15 residues. V lost 0 bases to trimming and J lost 6 bases, with 11 bases between them. CDR1 MNHEY and CDR2 SVGAGI come from the germline V gene.

The CDR3 sequence is CASSSPNRGDQPQHF. The CDR3 bases are TGTGCCAGTAGTAGCCCCAACAGGGGGGACCAGCCCCAGCATTTT. The gene calls are TRBV19 and TRBJ1-5, with TRBD1 matching 8 bases. J gave up 7 bases and V 4 bases, and 9 bases lay outside the gene matches. The CDR3 extends over 15 amino acids. CDR1 is LNHDA and CDR2 is SQIVND in the germline V gene (reference sequence).

In this sample, this clonotype turned up a few times. The chain employs TRBV2 and TRBJ2-3; D is perhaps TRBD1 (6 bases). CDR1 SNHLY and CDR2 FYNNEI come from the germline V gene. The CDR3 runs 15 residues. V was clipped by 10 bases and J by 0 bases, with 17 bases between them. The CDR3 sequence: CAIPEQQGSTDTQYF. DNA for the CDR3: TGTGCCATCCCAGAACAACAGGGAAGCACAGATACGCAGTATTTT.

This clonotype was counted only a few times. The V call is TRBV7-6, the J call TRBJ2-2, with a tentative D call TRBD2 (6 bases). In germline, CDR1 is SGHVS, CDR2 FNYEAQ. Trimming took off 9 bases at V and 6 bases at J, with 29 bases between the two ends. This CDR3 is built from 18 residues. CDR3 DNA: TGTGCCAGTGGGGAAGGAATGGCGGGACGGTCGGTCCCCGGGGAGCTGTTTTTT. Translation gives CASGEGMAGRSVPGELFF.

The chain employs TRBV6-6 and TRBJ1-5; the match to TRBD1 covers 8 bases. With V trimmed by 5 bases and J by 0 bases, 15 bases remained unmatched. The germline gives CDR1 MNHNY, CDR2 SVGAGI (reference sequence). The CDR3 spans 19 residues. The CDR3 protein is CASSPRTGFFEISNQPQHF. The CDR3 nucleotides read TGTGCCAGCAGTCCGCGGACAGGGTTTTTTGAGATTAGCAATCAGCCCCAGCATTTT.

The chain uses TRBV3-1 and TRBJ2-6; D is ambiguous. The CDR3 is 16 amino acids. CDR1 is LGHDT, CDR2 YNNKEL, per germline (reference sequence). Trimming removed 3 bases from V and 0 bases from J, with 9 bases in between. The CDR3 sequence: CASSHSTVSGANVLTF. CDR3 sequence (DNA): TGTGCCAGCAGCCATTCTACGGTCTCTGGGGCCAACGTCCTGACTTTC.

This chain connects TRBV20-1 to TRBJ1-5, with a tentative D call TRBD1 (5 bases). The CDR3 spans 16 residues. V lost 0 bases to trimming and J lost 0 bases, with 12 bases between them. Looked up from germline, CDR1 is DFQATT and CDR2 is SNEGSKA (reference sequence). The CDR3 nucleotides read TGCAGTGCTAGAGATCGGGGCGGGTATAGCAATCAGCCCCAGCATTTT. Translation: CSARDRGGYSNQPQHF.

This sequence joins TRBV28 and TRBJ2-5, with D perhaps matching TRBD2 (6 bases). Germline loops: CDR1 MDHEN, CDR2 SYDVKM. The CDR3 has 14 amino acids. V gave up 8 bases and J gave up 4 bases, with 17 bases separating them. CDR3 in amino acids: CASGGTQPRETQYF. The CDR3 DNA reads TGTGCCAGCGGCGGGACTCAACCCAGAGAGACCCAGTACTTC.

The gene calls are TRBV19 and TRBJ1-1; the D is unclear. Trimming pared 1 base from V and 3 bases from J, leaving 6 bases between. CDR3 length: 13 residues. Germline V gives CDR1 LNHDA, CDR2 SQIVND (reference sequence). The CDR3 here is CASSIGRYTEAFF. The CDR3 DNA reads TGTGCCAGTAGTATAGGGCGGTACACTGAAGCTTTCTTT.

The gene calls are TRBV7-9 and TRBJ1-1; D might be TRBD1 (5 bases). Germline V gives CDR1 SEHNR, CDR2 FQNEAQ (reference sequence). The CDR3 length is 14 residues. V lost 4 bases to trimming and J lost 1 base, with 10 bases between them. CDR3 nucleotide sequence: TGTGCCAGCAGCTCGCAGGGTTCGAACACTGAAGCTTTCTTT. Its translation: CASSSQGSNTEAFF.

The chain is built from TRBV29-1 and TRBJ2-7; D gene unclear. V dropped 0 bases and J dropped 0 bases, with 6 bases sitting between them. CDR3 length: 13 amino acids. Germline V CDR1 and CDR2: SQVTM, ANQGSEA. The CDR3 loop is CSVEDPNSYEQYF. CDR3 in DNA: TGCAGCGTTGAAGATCCCAACTCCTACGAGCAGTACTTC.

The table lists this clonotype with a few counts. This chain links TRBV7-9 with TRBJ2-1; 8 nucleotides align to TRBD2. Germline V CDR1 and CDR2: SEHNR, FQNEAQ (reference sequence). The trim removed 4 bases at V and 10 bases at J, leaving 3 bases unmatched. CDR3 length: 12 amino acids. In DNA form, the CDR3 reads TGTGCCAGCAGCTCCGGGGGGGAAGAGCAGTTCTTC. Protein: CASSSGGEEQFF.

This rearrangement joins TRBV2 to TRBJ1-5; D is undetermined. Per the germline V gene, CDR1 is SNHLY and CDR2 is FYNNEI. Trimming took off 8 bases at V and 0 bases at J, with 11 bases between the two ends. The CDR3 is 14 amino acids. CDR3 protein: CASPVGRSNQPQHF. CDR3 nucleotides: TGTGCCAGCCCTGTGGGTCGTAGCAATCAGCCCCAGCATTTT.

The rearrangement joins TRBV6-6 to TRBJ2-7, with 8 bases lining up with TRBD1. The CDR3 is 20 residues long. Trimming removed 5 bases from V and 3 bases from J; junction bases left unmatched: 24. Per germline, CDR1 MNHNY and CDR2 SVGAGI (reference sequence). The DNA of the CDR3 is TGTGCCAGCAGTCCACGACACCCCGGGACAGGTGGGACCTCTCTCTACGAGCAGTACTTC. Amino acid sequence: CASSPRHPGTGGTSLYEQYF.

The V gene is TRBV7-9, the J gene TRBJ2-5, with D possibly matching TRBD2 (6 bases). The length of the CDR3 is 15 residues. V was shortened by 2 bases and J by 2 bases, with 12 bases between the two germline ends. Germline loops: CDR1 SEHNR, CDR2 FQNEAQ (reference sequence). CDR3 region: CASSLRGAGQETQYF. DNA for the CDR3: TGTGCCAGCAGCTTAAGGGGCGCGGGGCAAGAGACCCAGTACTTC. The full variable domain, with the rest looked up from reference TRBV7-9 and TRBJ2-5, is DTGVSQNPRHKITKRGQNVTFRCDPISEHNRLYWYRQTLGQGPEFLTYFQNEAQLEKSRLLSDRFSAERPKGSFSTLEIQRTEQGDSAMYLCASSLRGAGQETQYFGPGTRLLVL.

The chain uses TRBV7-6 and TRBJ2-5, with unresolved D. V was pared by 8 bases and J by 2 bases, with 21 bases between. CDR3 size: 16 residues. Germline V CDR1 and CDR2: SGHVS, FNYEAQ. The CDR3 coding sequence is TGTGCCAGCGAGGACCGAATGAGTGGATTACAAGAGACCCAGTACTTC. This codes for CASEDRMSGLQETQYF.

This clonotype was found a few times. The chain employs TRBV12-3 or TRBV12-4 and TRBJ1-1; D not certain. Trimming removed 1 base at V and 0 bases at J, with 6 bases between. The CDR3 runs to 14 residues. The CDR3 DNA sequence: TGTGCCAGCAGTTTAGGGCCCTTGAACACTGAAGCTTTCTTT. Protein sequence: CASSLGPLNTEAFF.